These 6 T cell receptor beta chains were all obtained from the same sample, sequenced in a study of cytomegalovirus exposure and HLA in healthy donors. The PCR was carried out with 60 Vbeta primers and 13 Jbeta primers. The repertoire was sequenced with immunoSEQ multiplex PCR; TCRdb's copy has only in-frame clones and lacks some. The data contain 250,000 or so clones, about 80% of them seen just once; the ten biggest clones take up under 8%. Sequencing used PBMCs. The receptors come from a woman aged 55-69 years in good health and CMV-seropositive.

V and J are TRBV5-4 and TRBJ1-2, with 9 bases identical to TRBD1. The J segment lost 8 bases and the V segment lost 4 bases, leaving 15 bases of the junction unmatched. This CDR3 is built from 16 residues. Germline CDR1 and CDR2: SGHNT and YYREEE (reference sequence). CDR3 coding DNA: TGTGCCAGCAGCCAGCAAGTGAAGGACAGGGGTCCCGGCTACACCTTC. Translated, it gives CASSQQVKDRGPGYTF.

The V and J genes are TRBV30 and TRBJ1-1, with D possibly matching TRBD1 (6 bases). V lost 0 bases and J lost 4, with 12 bases in between. The germline V gene has CDR1 GTSNPN and CDR2 SVGIG (reference sequence). The CDR3 has 14 residues. CDR3 nucleotides: TGTGCCTGGAGTGTACAGGGATTAGGCACTGAAGCTTTCTTT. This gives the protein CAWSVQGLGTEAFF. Variable domain in full (rest from reference TRBV30 and TRBJ1-1): SQTIHQWPATLVQPVGSPLSLECTVEGTSNPNLYWYRQAAGRGLQLLFYSVGIGQISSEVPQNLSASRPQDRQFILSSKKLLLSDSGFYLCAWSVQGLGTEAFFGQGTRLTVV.

The chain carries TRBV7-2 and TRBJ1-5, with D perhaps matching TRBD1 (5 bases). With 2 bases removed from V and 7 bases from J, the gap between germline ends came to 15 bases. The germline gives CDR1 SGHTA, CDR2 FQGNSA. This CDR3 contains 15 residues. The CDR3 DNA reads as TGTGCCAGCAGCTTACGGCAGGGATCTGGGCAGCCCCAGCATTTT. It translates to CASSLRQGSGQPQHF.

The chain joins TRBV5-1 to TRBJ2-5; tentatively, D is TRBD2 (6 bases). Germline values: CDR1 SGHRS, CDR2 YFSETQ. Trimming pared 6 bases from V and 2 bases from J, leaving 14 bases between. The CDR3 contains 14 residues. Written as DNA, the CDR3 is TGCGCCAGCAACCGGGACTCGAAGCAAGAGACCCAGTACTTC. Protein sequence: CASNRDSKQETQYF.

This clone was detected only a few times. The chain employs TRBV9 and TRBJ2-3, with D maybe TRBD2 (5 bases). Trimming shortened V by 0 bases and J by 2 bases, and 25 bases separated the two germline ends. There are 20 residues in the CDR3. CDR1 and CDR2 (germline): SGDLS, YYNGEE. In DNA form, the CDR3 reads TGTGCCAGCAGCGTAGCCCCACCTAATGGAGGCTCCCTTTACACAGATACGCAGTATTTT. This encodes CASSVAPPNGGSLYTDTQYF.

The genes are TRBV27 and TRBJ2-3; 8 bases align to TRBD2. Per germline, CDR1 MNHEY and CDR2 SMNVEV (reference sequence). V was clipped by 3 bases and J by 5 bases; unmatched bases: 4. The length of the CDR3 is 14 residues. The CDR3: CASSFAGGGDTQYF. In DNA form, the CDR3 reads TGTGCCAGCAGTTTTGCGGGAGGTGGAGATACGCAGTATTTT.